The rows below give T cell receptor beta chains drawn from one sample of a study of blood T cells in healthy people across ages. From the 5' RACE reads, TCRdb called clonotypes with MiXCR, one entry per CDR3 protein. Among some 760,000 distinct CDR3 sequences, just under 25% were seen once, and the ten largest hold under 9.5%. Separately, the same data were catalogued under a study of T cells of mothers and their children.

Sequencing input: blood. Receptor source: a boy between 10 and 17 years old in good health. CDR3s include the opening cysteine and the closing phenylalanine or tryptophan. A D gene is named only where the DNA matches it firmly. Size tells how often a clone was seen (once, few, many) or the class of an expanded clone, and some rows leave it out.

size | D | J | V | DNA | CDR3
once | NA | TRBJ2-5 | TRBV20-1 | TGCAGTGCTAGAGATTCGCAGGGCGGGTGGGAGACCCAGTACTTC | CSARDSQGGWETQYF
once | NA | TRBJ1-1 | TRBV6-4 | TGTGCCAGCAGTTACAGGTGGGACACTGAAGCTTTCTTT | CASSYRWDTEAFF
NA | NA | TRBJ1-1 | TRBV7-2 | TGTGCCAGCGCGGGCGGAGCCCTGAACACTGAAGCTTTCTTT | CASAGGALNTEAFF
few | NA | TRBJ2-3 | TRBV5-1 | TGCGCCAGCAGCTTGGAGGGGACCGTGCCAGATACGCAGTATTTT | CASSLEGTVPDTQYF
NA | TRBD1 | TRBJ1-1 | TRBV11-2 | TGTGCCAGCACCTGGGGGCAGGGGGTGATCGCTGAAGCTTTCTTT | CASTWGQGVIAEAFF
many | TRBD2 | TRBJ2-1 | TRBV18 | TGTGCCAGCTCACTGACTAGCGGGAGCTCCTACAATGAGCAGTTCTTC | CASSLTSGSSYNEQFF
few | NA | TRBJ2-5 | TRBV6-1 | TGTGCCAGCAGTGAAACAGAAGAGACCCAGTACTTC | CASSETEETQYF
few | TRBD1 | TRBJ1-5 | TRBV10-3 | TGTGCCACCTGGACAGGGCGGAACAATCAGCCCCAGCATTTT | CATWTGRNNQPQHF
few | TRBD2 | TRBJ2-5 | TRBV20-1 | TGCAGTGCTCGAAACCCACTAGCGGGAGTTGGAGAGACCCAGTACTTC | CSARNPLAGVGETQYF
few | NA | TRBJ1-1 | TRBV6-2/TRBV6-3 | TGTGCCAGCAGTTACCCGGGGCCCGCTTTCTTT | CASSYPGPAFF
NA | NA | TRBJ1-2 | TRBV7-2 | TGTGCCAGCAGCTTAAATCGGTTCAATGGCTACACCTTC | CASSLNRFNGYTF
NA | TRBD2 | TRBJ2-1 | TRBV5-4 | TGTGCCAGCAGCCTGAGACTAGCGGGAGTTATTAATGAGCGGTTCTTC | CASSLRLAGVINERFF
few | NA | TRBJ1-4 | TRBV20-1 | TGCAGTGCTAGAGGAGGTCTAGGGTTCGGAGAAAAACTGTTTTTT | CSARGGLGFGEKLFF
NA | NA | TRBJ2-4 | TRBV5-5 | TGTGCCAGCAGCTTGGCCCAGGGGGGGCCAGTAGCCAAAAACATTCAGTACTTC | CASSLAQGGPVAKNIQYF
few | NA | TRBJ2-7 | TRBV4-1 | TGCGCCAGCAGCCAAGGAGGGCAGATCTCCTACGAGCAGTACTTC | CASSQGGQISYEQYF
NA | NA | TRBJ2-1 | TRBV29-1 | TGCAGCGTCGATGTGGACTTGACCTACAATGAGCAGTTCTTC | CSVDVDLTYNEQFF
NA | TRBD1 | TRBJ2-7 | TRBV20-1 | TGCAGTGCTAGAGCCGTCGGTCTCGGGACAGGGGGCCAAGAGCAGTACTTC | CSARAVGLGTGGQEQYF
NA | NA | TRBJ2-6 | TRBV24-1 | TGTGCCACCAGTGGGGAGGGACAAATCTCTGGGGCCAACGTCCTGACTTTC | CATSGEGQISGANVLTF
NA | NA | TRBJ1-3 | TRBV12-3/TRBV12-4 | TGTGCCAGCAGTTCTCAATTCTCTGGAAACACCATATATTTT | CASSSQFSGNTIYF
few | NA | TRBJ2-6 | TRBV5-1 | TGCGCCAGCAGCTTTGGTCCCGACTCTGGGGCCAACGTCCTGACTTTC | CASSFGPDSGANVLTF
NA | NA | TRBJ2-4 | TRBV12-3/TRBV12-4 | TGTGCCAGCAGTGGGCAGGGTTTCGGCATTCAGTACTTC | CASSGQGFGIQYF
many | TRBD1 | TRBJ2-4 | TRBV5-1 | TGCGCCAGCAGCTTCGGACAGGAGAGAAAAAACATTCAGTACTTC | CASSFGQERKNIQYF